Below, 24 T cell receptor beta chains from the same sample are listed, as sequenced in a study of response to subunit inactivated influenza vaccine. TCRdb fed the RT-PCR reads into MiXCR, producing one record per CDR3 protein. The sample contains hundreds of thousands of distinct CDR3 sequences, 11% to 15% of which appear only once. The sequencing here drew on PBMCs from blood, taken about 14 days before vaccination. The origin of the receptors is a man in his forties or fifties who received an inactivated influenza vaccine.

This clonotype occurred a few times. The chain has TRBV9 and TRBJ2-2; the D is unclear. The germline V gene has CDR1 SGDLS and CDR2 YYNGEE. V lost 2 bases to trimming and J lost 0 bases, with 8 bases between them. The CDR3 extends over 15 amino acids. The CDR3 here is CASSVTSSNTGELFF. CDR3 nucleotide sequence: TGTGCCAGCAGCGTGACAAGCTCGAACACCGGGGAGCTGTTTTTT.

Here the CDR3 DNA reads TGTGCCAGCAGCCAAGAAAGTAGGAGGCATACGCAGTATTTT. Protein product: CASSQESRRHTQYF. The gene calls are TRBV14 and TRBJ2-3, with D tentatively TRBD2 (5 bases). Trimming removed 0 bases at V and 7 bases at J, with 11 bases between. This CDR3 is built from 14 residues. Germline CDR1 reads SGHDN; CDR2 reads FVKESK.

The chain recombines TRBV10-3 with TRBJ2-2; possibly TRBD1 for D (6 bases). Germline V CDR1 and CDR2: ENHRY, SYGVKD. The V and J ends lost 0 bases and 6 bases respectively, with 8 bases between them. This CDR3 contains 14 residues. As DNA, the CDR3 is TGTGCCATCAGTGAGTCAAACAGGGCCGGGGAGCTGTTTTTT. Protein: CAISESNRAGELFF.

The gene calls are TRBV29-1 and TRBJ2-5; 9 bases match TRBD2. Trimming cost V 7 bases and J 0 bases; bases outside gene matches: 9. Germline assignment: CDR1 SQVTM and CDR2 ANQGSEA. There are 15 residues in the CDR3. The DNA for the CDR3 is TGCAGCGCCATCCCAGCTAGCGGGGACCAAGAGACCCAGTACTTC. Its protein is CSAIPASGDQETQYF.

The chain links TRBV7-6 to TRBJ2-1; D unclear. Germline values: CDR1 SGHVS, CDR2 FNYEAQ. The V end was cut by 8 bases, the J end by 12 bases, with 14 bases between. CDR3 size: 11 residues. As DNA, the CDR3 is TGTGCCAGCTCCGCAGTATTCCGGCAGTTCTTC. As protein: CASSAVFRQFF.

This clonotype was seen ten or more times. J is TRBJ2-7 and V is TRBV28, with 7 bases identical to TRBD2. This CDR3 is built from 16 residues. From germline, CDR1 is MDHEN and CDR2 SYDVKM. J gave up 4 bases and V 4 bases, and 13 bases lay outside the gene matches. The CDR3, as DNA: TGTGCCAGCAGTTACGCGCCAAGCGGGACTACTTACGAGCAGTACTTC. Its translation is CASSYAPSGTTYEQYF.

This clonotype was counted only a few times. The genes are TRBV30 and TRBJ2-7; tentatively, D is TRBD1 (5 bases). Germline V gene lookup returns CDR1 GTSNPN and CDR2 SVGIG (reference sequence). The CDR3 runs 13 residues. Trimming took 1 base from V and 4 from J, leaving 11 bases between them. The CDR3 here is CAWSGQPVYEQYF. Written as DNA, the CDR3 is TGTGCCTGGAGTGGACAGCCGGTTTACGAGCAGTACTTC. Together with reference TRBV30 and TRBJ2-7, the CDR3 gives the full variable domain: SQTIHQWPATLVQPVGSPLSLECTVEGTSNPNLYWYRQAAGRGLQLLFYSVGIGQISSEVPQNLSASRPQDRQFILSSKKLLLSDSGFYLCAWSGQPVYEQYFGPGTRLTVT.

This clonotype was seen a few times. The chain couples TRBV11-2 to TRBJ1-4; possibly TRBD1 for D (5 bases). Trimming pared 5 bases from V and 8 bases from J, leaving 15 bases between. This CDR3 contains 14 residues. Looked up from germline, CDR1 is SGHAT and CDR2 is FQNNGV. In DNA, the CDR3 is TGTGCCAGCAGCCCTTTTGGGACGGCAGAAAAACTGTTTTTT. This gives the protein CASSPFGTAEKLFF.

This clonotype was seen ten or more times. This chain connects TRBV7-9 to TRBJ2-1, with 12 bases identical to TRBD2. In germline, CDR1 is SEHNR, CDR2 FQNEAQ (reference sequence). The V gene end was trimmed by 3 bases and the J gene end by 6 bases; junction bases not matched to a gene: 3. This CDR3 region has 15 residues. CDR3 DNA sequence: TGTGCCAGCAGCTTCACTAGCGGGGGGCTCAATGAGCAGTTCTTC. It encodes CASSFTSGGLNEQFF.

This clonotype was detected many times. The chain has TRBV19 and TRBJ1-6; 11 bases map to TRBD1. V lost 5 bases, J lost 5 bases, and 2 bases stayed unmatched. The CDR3 loop spans 15 amino acids. CDR1 is LNHDA and CDR2 is SQIVND in the germline V gene (reference sequence). CDR3 sequence (DNA): TGTGCCAGTAGTTGGGACAGGGGGAATAATTCACCCCTCCACTTT. Amino acid sequence: CASSWDRGNNSPLHF.

The V and J genes are TRBV9 and TRBJ1-1; D not certain. Trimming removed 0 bases at V and 0 bases at J, with 6 bases between. The CDR3 covers 14 residues. The germline CDR1 and CDR2 sequences are SGDLS and YYNGEE. The chain's CDR3 is CASSVGAMNTEAFF. CDR3 bases: TGTGCCAGCAGCGTAGGGGCCATGAACACTGAAGCTTTCTTT.

There are a few counts of this clonotype. The genes are TRBV9 and TRBJ2-5; 11 bases are a match to TRBD2. Germline values: CDR1 SGDLS, CDR2 YYNGEE. The CDR3 is 16 amino acids. The ends lost 7 bases at V and 3 bases at J; junction bases unmatched: 11. Written as DNA, the CDR3 is TGTGCCAGCGGAGCTTCTAGCGGGGGGCGGGAAGAGACCCAGTACTTC. It translates to CASGASSGGREETQYF. The complete variable domain, with remaining parts taken from reference TRBV9 and TRBJ2-5, reads DSGVTQTPKHLITATGQRVTLRCSPRSGDLSVYWYQQSLDQGLQFLIQYYNGEERAKGNILERFSAQQFPDLHSELNLSSLELGDSALYFCASGASSGGREETQYFGPGTRLLVL.

This clonotype appeared once. The chain uses TRBV4-2 and TRBJ2-7, with a possible D match to TRBD1 (8 bases). CDR3 length: 17 amino acids. Between the trimmed V and J ends, which lost 2 bases and 4 bases, there was a span of 21 bases. Germline-derived CDR1 and CDR2 are LGHNA and YNFKEQ. The CDR3 sequence: CASSQPTGGGSKYEQYF. CDR3 nucleotide sequence: TGTGCCAGCAGCCAACCTACAGGGGGGGGATCTAAGTACGAGCAGTACTTC.

This clonotype was seen many times. The J gene is TRBJ2-7, the V gene TRBV28; D might be TRBD1 (6 bases). Germline CDR1 and CDR2: MDHEN and SYDVKM. With 5 bases removed from V and 3 bases from J, the gap between germline ends came to 11 bases. CDR3 length: 13 amino acids. Here the CDR3 DNA reads TGTGCCAGCAGTCGGACAGCTAACTACGAGCAGTACTTC. It is translated as CASSRTANYEQYF.

The gene calls are TRBV4-3 and TRBJ2-7; no clear D gene. V lost 5 bases to trimming and J lost 3 bases, with 11 bases between them. CDR3 length: 13 amino acids. Germline-derived CDR1 and CDR2 are LGHNA and YSLEER. The CDR3 protein is CASSSFVGYEQYF. As DNA, the CDR3 is TGCGCCAGCAGCTCGTTTGTGGGCTACGAGCAGTACTTC.

This clonotype was picked up a small number of times. The rearrangement uses TRBV15 and TRBJ2-2, with D perhaps assigned TRBD1 or TRBD2 (5 bases each). Germline V gene data show CDR1 as LNHNV and CDR2 as YYDKDF (reference sequence). V was trimmed by 3 bases and J by 7 bases, leaving 15 bases between them. This CDR3 comprises 15 residues. CDR3 residues: CATSSRDRLRGELFF. The CDR3 DNA is TGTGCCACCAGCAGCCGGGACCGACTTCGCGGGGAGCTGTTTTTT.

This clonotype was seen a handful of times. The chain employs TRBV12-3 or TRBV12-4 and TRBJ2-5, with D uncertain. The CDR3 length is 13 residues. Trimming took off 3 bases at V and 2 bases at J, with 7 bases between the two ends. CDR3 residues: CASSFTRQETQYF. The CDR3, as DNA: TGTGCCAGCAGTTTTACCAGGCAAGAGACCCAGTACTTC.

V and J are TRBV6-2 or TRBV6-3 and TRBJ1-5; TRBD1 aligns across 7 bases. The CDR3 consists of 14 residues. Per germline, CDR1 MNHEY and CDR2 SVGEGT. Trimming cost V 4 bases and J 5 bases; bases outside gene matches: 5. DNA for the CDR3: TGTGCCAGCAGTTTCCCACAGGGGTATCAGCCCCAGCATTTT. This gives the protein CASSFPQGYQPQHF.

This chain connects TRBV6-1 to TRBJ1-6, with 7 bases matching TRBD1. The CDR3 contains 16 residues. The trim removed 7 bases at V and 4 bases at J, leaving 10 bases unmatched. Germline V gene lookup returns CDR1 MNHNS and CDR2 SASEGT. The CDR3 loop reads CASIDSTGLYNSPLHF. For the CDR3, the DNA is TGTGCCAGCATTGATTCGACAGGGCTTTATAATTCACCCCTCCACTTT.

CDR3 DNA sequence: TGTGCCTGGAGTGTACAACCCAATAAAGGGCAGTACTTC. Its translation: CAWSVQPNKGQYF. The chain uses TRBV30 and TRBJ2-7; D is undetermined. Germline lookup yields CDR1 GTSNPN and CDR2 SVGIG (reference sequence). The germline V and J ends were trimmed by 0 bases and 9 bases, with 15 bases remaining between them. This CDR3 region has 13 residues.

This clonotype came up a few times. This chain's CDR3 is CASSLWGIDSGNTIYF. CDR3 in DNA: TGCGCCAGCAGCTTGTGGGGGATCGACTCTGGAAACACCATATATTTT. The chain uses TRBV5-1 and TRBJ1-3; TRBD1 might be the D (5 bases). The CDR3 sequence is 16 residues long. CDR1 SGHRS and CDR2 YFSETQ come from the germline V gene. Trimming left V 1 base short and J 0 bases short, with 11 bases between.

Only a few counts were recorded for this clonotype. This chain joins TRBV28 and TRBJ1-5; 11 positions match TRBD1. This CDR3 has 14 residues. The J segment lost 7 bases and the V segment lost 7 bases, leaving 6 bases of the junction unmatched. Germline V gene lookup returns CDR1 MDHEN and CDR2 SYDVKM. DNA for the CDR3: TGTGCCAGCATTGGGACAGGGGGATGGCAGCCCCAGCATTTT. Translated, it gives CASIGTGGWQPQHF.

The chain joins TRBV19 to TRBJ2-3, with TRBD2 identical over 9 bases. This CDR3 has 15 amino acids. Trimming at V came to 8 bases and at J to 2 bases, leaving 8 bases not matched to a gene. CDR1 and CDR2 (germline): LNHDA, SQIVND (reference sequence). This CDR3 reads CASSPGLAITDTQYF. The CDR3 bases are TGTGCCAGTTCCCCGGGACTAGCAATCACAGATACGCAGTATTTT.

This clonotype has only a few counts. The chain couples TRBV5-1 to TRBJ2-3; D is undetermined. The CDR3 sequence is 15 residues long. Trimming took off 1 base at V and 5 bases at J, with 14 bases between the two ends. Germline loops: CDR1 SGHRS, CDR2 YFSETQ. The CDR3 sequence: CASSLSQDAQDTQYF. CDR3 in DNA: TGCGCCAGCAGCTTGTCTCAGGACGCACAAGATACGCAGTATTTT.